A selection of T cell receptor beta chains follows, all from one sample in a study of cytotoxic CD8 clonotypes in ibrutinib-treated CLL. Repertoires were generated with immunoSEQ multiplex PCR, while TCRdb's copy carries only in-frame clones and drops some. This table holds hundreds of thousands of clones, under 75% found once. The source material was PBMCs, sampled after 24 months of ibrutinib treatment. These receptors all stem from a human donor with chronic lymphocytic leukemia. The CDR3 runs from the conserved cysteine through the conserved F or W. Each record gives: D gene, J gene, V gene, clone size, CDR3 DNA, CDR3 protein. A D gene is named only where the DNA matches it firmly. Size values are once, few and many counts, or a class for expanded clones, and some rows have none.

d_gene: TRBD1; j_gene: TRBJ2-1; v_gene: TRBV5-6; abundance: .; CDR3nt: TGTGCCAGCAGAGACAGGACAGGGGATCTAATCAATGAGCAGTTCTTC; CDR3aa: CASRDRTGDLINEQFF
d_gene: .; j_gene: TRBJ2-1; v_gene: TRBV7-3; abundance: .; CDR3nt: TGTGCCAGCAGCCCAACTGCGGGGTCCAATGAGCAGTTCTTC; CDR3aa: CASSPTAGSNEQFF
d_gene: .; j_gene: TRBJ1-1; v_gene: TRBV7-3; abundance: .; CDR3nt: TGTGCCAGCAGAGCGGAGGGCAACACTGAAGCTTTCTTT; CDR3aa: CASRAEGNTEAFF
d_gene: .; j_gene: TRBJ2-7; v_gene: TRBV7-9; abundance: few; CDR3nt: TGTGCCAGCAGCTTCCCGGGGAGGCCTCCCTACGAGCAGTACTTC; CDR3aa: CASSFPGRPPYEQYF
d_gene: .; j_gene: TRBJ2-2; v_gene: TRBV6-5; abundance: .; CDR3nt: TGTGCCAGCACGCCGGGTGAGAATCCCGGGGAGCTGTTTTTT; CDR3aa: CASTPGENPGELFF
d_gene: .; j_gene: TRBJ1-5; v_gene: TRBV4-3; abundance: .; CDR3nt: TGCGCCAGCAGCCCCGGCACTCCTGACGGCAATCAGCCCCAGCATTTT; CDR3aa: CASSPGTPDGNQPQHF
d_gene: .; j_gene: TRBJ2-3; v_gene: TRBV12-5; abundance: .; CDR3nt: TGTGCTAGTGGTTTGGTACTAGGGGAAGCAGATACGCAGTATTTT; CDR3aa: CASGLVLGEADTQYF
d_gene: .; j_gene: TRBJ2-2; v_gene: TRBV4-1; abundance: .; CDR3nt: TGCGCCAGCAGCCAAGGAGTGGCTACCGGGGAGCTGTTTTTT; CDR3aa: CASSQGVATGELFF
d_gene: .; j_gene: TRBJ2-1; v_gene: TRBV5-1; abundance: once; CDR3nt: TGCGCCAGCAGCTCCGACCCGACCTACAATGAGCAGTTCTTC; CDR3aa: CASSSDPTYNEQFF
d_gene: .; j_gene: TRBJ1-2; v_gene: TRBV29-1; abundance: .; CDR3nt: TGCAGCGTTTACAGGAATTTGAACTATGGCTACACCTTC; CDR3aa: CSVYRNLNYGYTF
d_gene: .; j_gene: TRBJ1-1; v_gene: TRBV19; abundance: .; CDR3nt: TGTGCCAGTAGACAGGGTCGAACTGAAGCTTTCTTT; CDR3aa: CASRQGRTEAFF
d_gene: .; j_gene: TRBJ1-1; v_gene: TRBV28; abundance: .; CDR3nt: TGTGCCATTGGACAGAACACTGAAGCTTTCTTT; CDR3aa: CAIGQNTEAFF
d_gene: .; j_gene: TRBJ2-7; v_gene: TRBV27; abundance: .; CDR3nt: TGTGCCAGCAGTTTCGAGGGGTACGAGCAGTACTTC; CDR3aa: CASSFEGYEQYF
d_gene: .; j_gene: TRBJ2-1; v_gene: TRBV6-1; abundance: few; CDR3nt: TGTGCCAGCCGGTCGACTCGGGATGAGCAGTTCTTC; CDR3aa: CASRSTRDEQFF
d_gene: .; j_gene: TRBJ2-1; v_gene: TRBV5-1; abundance: .; CDR3nt: TGCGCCAGCAGCTTGGGGGACGGAACCTACAATGAGCAGTTCTTC; CDR3aa: CASSLGDGTYNEQFF
d_gene: TRBD2; j_gene: TRBJ2-6; v_gene: TRBV23-1; abundance: .; CDR3nt: TGCGCAACCCCGGGGGGGGCCAGCTCTGGGGCCAACGTCCTGACTTTC; CDR3aa: CATPGGASSGANVLTF
d_gene: TRBD2; j_gene: TRBJ2-5; v_gene: TRBV28; abundance: .; CDR3nt: TGTGCCAGCTCGGCTAGCGGTGAGGAGACCCAGTACTTC; CDR3aa: CASSASGEETQYF
d_gene: .; j_gene: TRBJ2-1; v_gene: TRBV7-9; abundance: .; CDR3nt: TGTGCCAGCAGCTTATCAAGTGGGCAGTTCTTC; CDR3aa: CASSLSSGQFF
d_gene: TRBD1; j_gene: TRBJ2-3; v_gene: TRBV7-9; abundance: once; CDR3nt: TGTGCCAGCAGCTTCCCCGGGACAGGGGGAATAGATACGCAGTATTTT; CDR3aa: CASSFPGTGGIDTQYF
d_gene: .; j_gene: TRBJ1-1; v_gene: TRBV7-9; abundance: .; CDR3nt: TGTGCCAGCAGCTTGGCGGGGGACATGAACACTGAAGCTTTCTTT; CDR3aa: CASSLAGDMNTEAFF
d_gene: TRBD1; j_gene: TRBJ1-2; v_gene: TRBV10-2; abundance: .; CDR3nt: TGCGCCAGCAGTGAGTCGACGGGTGTAACAGGGGTTGGCTACACCTTC; CDR3aa: CASSESTGVTGVGYTF
d_gene: .; j_gene: TRBJ2-2; v_gene: TRBV27; abundance: .; CDR3nt: TGTGCCAGCAGTTTACAGGGCCTCGTATTTGACACCGGGGAGCTGTTTTTT; CDR3aa: CASSLQGLVFDTGELFF
d_gene: .; j_gene: TRBJ2-3; v_gene: TRBV6-6; abundance: .; CDR3nt: TGTGCCAGCAGTGACGGGGGTTCTAGGACAGATACGCAGTATTTT; CDR3aa: CASSDGGSRTDTQYF
d_gene: .; j_gene: TRBJ2-1; v_gene: TRBV27; abundance: .; CDR3nt: TGTGCCAGCAGTCAAGGGATCGGCACAGGAAATGAGCAGTTCTTC; CDR3aa: CASSQGIGTGNEQFF
d_gene: .; j_gene: TRBJ2-5; v_gene: TRBV7-9; abundance: .; CDR3nt: TGTGCCAGCAGCTCGATTGAGACCCAGTACTTC; CDR3aa: CASSSIETQYF
d_gene: .; j_gene: TRBJ2-1; v_gene: TRBV4-2; abundance: .; CDR3nt: TGTGCCAGCAGCCAAGCTAGCGCAAGGATGGATGAGCAGTTCTTC; CDR3aa: CASSQASARMDEQFF
d_gene: .; j_gene: TRBJ2-3; v_gene: TRBV14; abundance: few; CDR3nt: TGTGCCAGCAGCGGCAGACACACAGATACGCAGTATTTT; CDR3aa: CASSGRHTDTQYF
d_gene: TRBD2; j_gene: TRBJ2-5; v_gene: TRBV6-5; abundance: .; CDR3nt: TGTGCCAGCAGTTACCCAGCGGGAGGGCTGGAGACCCAGTACTTC; CDR3aa: CASSYPAGGLETQYF
d_gene: TRBD1; j_gene: TRBJ2-6; v_gene: TRBV29-1; abundance: once; CDR3nt: TGCAGCGTTCTAGGGACAGGGGAATCTGGGGCCAACGTCCTGACTTTC; CDR3aa: CSVLGTGESGANVLTF
d_gene: .; j_gene: TRBJ1-4; v_gene: TRBV5-1; abundance: .; CDR3nt: TGCGCCAGCAGCGTATTATCCACAGACCCTGAAAAACTGTTTTTT; CDR3aa: CASSVLSTDPEKLFF
d_gene: .; j_gene: TRBJ1-4; v_gene: TRBV18; abundance: few; CDR3nt: TGTGCCAGCTCACCGGGGGCAGGCGAAAAACTGTTTTTT; CDR3aa: CASSPGAGEKLFF